These 19 T cell receptor beta chains were sequenced from one sample in a study of shared clonotypes between healthy human individuals. Assay used: immunoSEQ multiplex PCR; TCRdb lists only in-frame clones, some missing. This sample has about 2.4 million clones; around nine tenths occur once, and the top ten carry around 0.14%. Specimen: naive CD4+ T cells sorted from blood. Subset meaning: CD45RA+ positively selected. The receptors were gathered from a man aged 18 to 35 in good health.

J is TRBJ2-7 and V is TRBV6-5; no clear D gene. With 2 bases removed from V and 4 bases from J, the gap between germline ends came to 15 bases. CDR1 and CDR2 (germline): MNHEY, SVGAGI. This CDR3 is 15 amino acids long. As DNA, the CDR3 is TGTGCCAGCAGTTACCGCGCGCCCCCCCCTTACGAGCAGTACTTC. Protein: CASSYRAPPPYEQYF.

The chain couples TRBV4-3 to TRBJ2-1; 7 bases are shared with TRBD2. Unmatched junction bases numbered 6, after V lost 1 base and J lost 0 bases. The germline CDR1 and CDR2 sequences are LGHNA and YSLEER. This CDR3 is built from 17 residues. The CDR3: CASSQGGGRGSYNEQFF. The CDR3 DNA reads as TGCGCCAGCAGCCAAGGTGGTGGGAGGGGCTCCTACAATGAGCAGTTCTTC.

Notes on this clone: At the DNA level, this CDR3 is encoded by other sequences in the same sample as well. The CDR3 loop is CASSQDRTGYQPQHF. As DNA, the CDR3 is TGCGCCAGCAGCCAAGACCGGACAGGTTATCAGCCCCAGCATTTT. This chain links TRBV4-3 with TRBJ1-5, with TRBD1 identical over 7 bases. This CDR3 region has 15 residues. Losses at the gene ends were 0 bases for V and 5 bases for J; bases not matched to a gene: 4. Germline CDR1 and CDR2: LGHNA and YSLEER.

V gene TRBV6-4 combines with J gene TRBJ1-5, with D possibly matching TRBD1 (5 bases). Germline CDR1 reads MRHNA; CDR2 reads SNTAGT. V lost 0 bases to trimming and J lost 2 bases, with 11 bases between them. The CDR3 runs 16 residues. As DNA, the CDR3 is TGTGCCAGCAGTGACTCATCAGGGCTCGGCAATCAGCCCCAGCATTTT. Translation: CASSDSSGLGNQPQHF.

V is TRBV29-1 and J is TRBJ1-6; D might be TRBD1 (5 bases). Germline V lookup: CDR1 SQVTM, CDR2 ANQGSEA. Trimming took off 7 bases at V and 7 bases at J, with 14 bases between the two ends. This CDR3 is built from 13 residues. The CDR3 sequence is CSAQRGENSPLHF. The CDR3 bases are TGCAGCGCTCAAAGAGGGGAAAATTCACCCCTCCACTTT.

This clone has just one count. The V and J genes are TRBV4-1 and TRBJ2-1; 11 bases are shared with TRBD2. This CDR3 is built from 17 residues. V gave up 4 bases and J gave up 2 bases; unmatched junction bases: 7. Germline lookup yields CDR1 MGHRA and CDR2 YSYEKL. The CDR3 DNA reads as TGCGCCAGCAGCCTTTATTATAGCGGGGGGGCCTACAATGAGCAGTTCTTC. Translated, it gives CASSLYYSGGAYNEQFF.

The V gene is TRBV30, the J gene TRBJ1-4; no firm D call. V gave up 5 bases and J gave up 3 bases, with 19 bases separating them. Per the germline V gene, CDR1 is GTSNPN and CDR2 is SVGIG (reference sequence). There are 16 residues in the CDR3. The CDR3 sequence is CAWHNGLAVPNEKLFF. The CDR3 nucleotides are TGTGCCTGGCACAATGGGCTTGCGGTACCTAATGAAAAACTGTTTTTT.

To note about this clone: Other DNA sequences in the same sample also yield this CDR3. The chain recombines TRBV18 with TRBJ2-5, with 7 nucleotides matching TRBD1. This CDR3 is 14 amino acids long. V lost 1 base and J lost 2; bases outside the gene matches: 1. Germline V gives CDR1 KGHSH, CDR2 LQKENI. This chain's CDR3 is CASSPRGQQETQYF. The CDR3 DNA sequence: TGTGCCAGCTCACCACGGGGACAGCAAGAGACCCAGTACTTC.

The CDR3 DNA follows: TGTGCCAGCAGCTTGGAGGTGGGATATGGCTACACCTTC. This gives the protein CASSLEVGYGYTF. The V call is TRBV5-6, the J call TRBJ1-2; D not resolved. Between the trimmed V and J ends, which lost 0 bases and 5 bases, there was a span of 8 bases. Germline loops: CDR1 SGHDT, CDR2 YYEEEE. The CDR3 runs 13 residues. The entire variable domain, with the rest obtained from reference TRBV5-6 and TRBJ1-2, is as follows: DAGVTQSPTHLIKTRGQQVTLRCSPKSGHDTVSWYQQALGQGPQFIFQYYEEEERQRGNFPDRFSGHQFPNYSSELNVNALLLGDSALYLCASSLEVGYGYTFGSGTRLTVV.

The J gene is TRBJ1-2, the V gene TRBV9; TRBD1 matches at 8 bases. V was pared by 4 bases and J by 3 bases, with 11 bases of the junction left unmatched. The CDR3 covers 16 residues. Germline V gene sequence: CDR1 SGDLS, CDR2 YYNGEE. Written as DNA, the CDR3 is TGTGCCAGCAGCCCCCGGACAGGGCAACTTGACTATGGCTACACCTTC. It translates to CASSPRTGQLDYGYTF.

The genes are TRBV10-3 and TRBJ2-5; D is undetermined. Germline V lookup: CDR1 ENHRY, CDR2 SYGVKD. The germline V and J ends were trimmed by 6 bases and 1 base, with 9 bases remaining between them. The CDR3 runs 13 residues. The chain's CDR3 is CAISPSRQETQYF. CDR3 nucleotide sequence: TGTGCCATCAGCCCTAGTCGCCAAGAGACCCAGTACTTC.

The V call is TRBV5-1, the J call TRBJ2-2, with D hard to call. Germline CDR1 reads SGHRS; CDR2 reads YFSETQ. Trimming left V 0 bases short and J 0 bases short, with 6 bases between. The CDR3 contains 15 residues. The CDR3 here is CASSLESPNTGELFF. CDR3 bases: TGCGCCAGCAGCTTGGAGTCGCCGAACACCGGGGAGCTGTTTTTT.

This rearrangement joins TRBV19 to TRBJ2-1, with 9 nucleotides matching TRBD2. The CDR3 contains 15 residues. Germline loops: CDR1 LNHDA, CDR2 SQIVND (reference sequence). Unmatched junction bases numbered 5, after V lost 3 bases and J lost 5 bases. CDR3 sequence (DNA): TGTGCCAGTAGTATCCTAGCGGGAACCAACAATGAGCAGTTCTTC. Protein: CASSILAGTNNEQFF.

This sequence joins TRBV2 and TRBJ2-1, with 8 bases identical to TRBD2. The germline gives CDR1 SNHLY, CDR2 FYNNEI. Trimming at V came to 4 bases and at J to 0 bases, leaving 8 bases not matched to a gene. This CDR3 has 17 residues. The CDR3, as DNA: TGTGCCAGCAGTGTAGCCTCAGCGGGAGTCTCCTACAATGAGCAGTTCTTC. Translation: CASSVASAGVSYNEQFF.

The chain links TRBV28 to TRBJ2-7; perhaps TRBD1 as D (6 bases). Looked up from germline, CDR1 is MDHEN and CDR2 is SYDVKM. Trimming removed 7 bases from V and 4 bases from J, with 20 bases in between. CDR3 length equals 15 residues. This CDR3 reads CASNKMDRDYYEQYF. The CDR3 DNA reads TGTGCCAGCAACAAAATGGACAGAGACTATTACGAGCAGTACTTC.

The chain carries TRBV5-1 and TRBJ2-7, with D unresolved. Germline values: CDR1 SGHRS, CDR2 YFSETQ. Trimming removed 0 bases from V and 6 bases from J, with 10 bases in between. The CDR3 contains 13 residues. CDR3 sequence (DNA): TGCGCCAGCAGCTTGGCCCCACATCGCGAGCAGTACTTC. Translation: CASSLAPHREQYF.

The chain has TRBV4-1 and TRBJ2-7; TRBD2 agrees at 14 bases. Germline loops: CDR1 MGHRA, CDR2 YSYEKL. V lost 1 base, J lost 7 bases, and 18 bases stayed unmatched. This CDR3 comprises 20 residues. The CDR3 region has the DNA TGCGCCAGCAGCCAAGGGCCCCCGACTAGCGGGAGGGCCACGGTTGGAGAGCAGTACTTC. It codes for CASSQGPPTSGRATVGEQYF.

This clone was seen a few times. The rearrangement joins TRBV6-4 to TRBJ1-1; possible D gene TRBD1, 5 bases. The V end was cut by 5 bases, the J end by 0 bases, with 7 bases between. This CDR3 comprises 13 residues. In germline, CDR1 is MRHNA, CDR2 SNTAGT. As DNA, the CDR3 is TGTGCCAGCAGTACGACAGTGAACACTGAAGCTTTCTTT. Its protein product is CASSTTVNTEAFF.

The chain carries TRBV30 and TRBJ2-7; possible D gene TRBD1, 5 bases. The CDR3 has 13 residues. CDR1 and CDR2 (germline): GTSNPN, SVGIG (reference sequence). V was cut by 2 bases and J by 3 bases, with 11 bases left in between. CDR3 loop: CAWSPIGVYEQYF. The CDR3 nucleotides read TGTGCCTGGAGTCCCATAGGGGTCTACGAGCAGTACTTC.